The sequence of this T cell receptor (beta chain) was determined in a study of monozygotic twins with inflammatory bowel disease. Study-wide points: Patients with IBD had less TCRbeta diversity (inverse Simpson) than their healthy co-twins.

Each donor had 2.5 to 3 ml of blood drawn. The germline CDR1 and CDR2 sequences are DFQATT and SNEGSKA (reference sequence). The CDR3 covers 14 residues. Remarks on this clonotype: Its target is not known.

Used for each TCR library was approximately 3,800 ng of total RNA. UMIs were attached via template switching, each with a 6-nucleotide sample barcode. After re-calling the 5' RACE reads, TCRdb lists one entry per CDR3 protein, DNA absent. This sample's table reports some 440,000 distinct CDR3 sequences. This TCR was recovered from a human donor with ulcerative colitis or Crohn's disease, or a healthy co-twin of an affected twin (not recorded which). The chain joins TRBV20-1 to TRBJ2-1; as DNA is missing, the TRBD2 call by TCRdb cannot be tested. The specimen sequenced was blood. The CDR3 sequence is CSASLAGGYNEQFF.